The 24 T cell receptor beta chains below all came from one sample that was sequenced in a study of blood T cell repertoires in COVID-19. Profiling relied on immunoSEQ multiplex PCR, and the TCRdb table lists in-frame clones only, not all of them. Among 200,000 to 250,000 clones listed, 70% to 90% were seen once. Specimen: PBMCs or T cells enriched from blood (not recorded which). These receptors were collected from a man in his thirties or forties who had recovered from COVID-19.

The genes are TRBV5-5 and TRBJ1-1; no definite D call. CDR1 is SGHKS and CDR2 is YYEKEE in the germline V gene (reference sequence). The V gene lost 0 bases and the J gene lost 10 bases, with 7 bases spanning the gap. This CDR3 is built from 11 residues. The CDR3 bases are TGTGCCAGCAGCTTGGACTACATAGCTTTCTTT. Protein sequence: CASSLDYIAFF.

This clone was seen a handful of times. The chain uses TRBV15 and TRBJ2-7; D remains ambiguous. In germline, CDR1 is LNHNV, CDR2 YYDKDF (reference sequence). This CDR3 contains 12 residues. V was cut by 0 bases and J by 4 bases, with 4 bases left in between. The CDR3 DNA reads TGTGCCACCAGCAGAGAGTCGTACGAGCAGTACTTC. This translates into CATSRESYEQYF.

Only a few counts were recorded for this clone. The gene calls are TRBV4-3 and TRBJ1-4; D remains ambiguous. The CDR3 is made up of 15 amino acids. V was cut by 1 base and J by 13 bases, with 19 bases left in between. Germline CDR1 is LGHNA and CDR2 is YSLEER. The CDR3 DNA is TGCGCCAGCAGCCAAGTCTCGGCGGGTAACGGCGTACTGTTTTTT. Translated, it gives CASSQVSAGNGVLFF.

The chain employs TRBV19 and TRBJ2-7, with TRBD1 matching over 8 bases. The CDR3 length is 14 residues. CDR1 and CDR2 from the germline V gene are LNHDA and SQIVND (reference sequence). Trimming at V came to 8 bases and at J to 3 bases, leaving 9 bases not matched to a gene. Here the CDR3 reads CASGFSDRGYEQYF. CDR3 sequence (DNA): TGTGCCAGTGGATTTTCCGACAGGGGCTACGAGCAGTACTTC.

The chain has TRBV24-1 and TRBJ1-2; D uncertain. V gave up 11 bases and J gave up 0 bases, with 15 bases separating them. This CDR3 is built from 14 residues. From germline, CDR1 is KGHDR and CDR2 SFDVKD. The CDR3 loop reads CARKVRHPNYGYTF. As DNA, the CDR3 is TGTGCCAGGAAGGTACGACACCCTAACTATGGCTACACCTTC.

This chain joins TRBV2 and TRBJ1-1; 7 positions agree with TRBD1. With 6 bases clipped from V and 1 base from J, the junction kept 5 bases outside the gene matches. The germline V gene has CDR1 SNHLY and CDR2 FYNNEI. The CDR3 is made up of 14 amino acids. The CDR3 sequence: CASRRGQPNTEAFF. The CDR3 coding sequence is TGTGCCAGCAGGCGGGGACAGCCGAACACTGAAGCTTTCTTT.

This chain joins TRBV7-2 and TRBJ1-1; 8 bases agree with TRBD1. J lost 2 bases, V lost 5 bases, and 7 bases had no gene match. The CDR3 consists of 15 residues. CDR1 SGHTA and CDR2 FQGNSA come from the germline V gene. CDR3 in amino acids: CASSLTGGINTEAFF. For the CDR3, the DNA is TGTGCCAGCAGCCTAACAGGGGGTATAAACACTGAAGCTTTCTTT.

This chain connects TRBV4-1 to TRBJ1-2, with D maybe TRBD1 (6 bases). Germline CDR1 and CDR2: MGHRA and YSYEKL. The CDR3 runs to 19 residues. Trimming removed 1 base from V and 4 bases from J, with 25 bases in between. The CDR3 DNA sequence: TGCGCCAGCAGCCAAGTGGGGGCAACAGGAGGACCTGGACCCTATGGCTACACCTTC. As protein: CASSQVGATGGPGPYGYTF.

CDR3 sequence reads: CASSQDYGQVFVGQFF. For the CDR3, the DNA is TGCGCCAGCAGCCAAGATTATGGACAGGTGTTTGTGGGGCAGTTCTTC. The chain couples TRBV4-3 to TRBJ2-1, with 7 bases fitting TRBD1. Germline lookup yields CDR1 LGHNA and CDR2 YSLEER. The CDR3 contains 16 residues. V shed 0 bases and J 12 bases; nucleotides not matched to a gene: 14.

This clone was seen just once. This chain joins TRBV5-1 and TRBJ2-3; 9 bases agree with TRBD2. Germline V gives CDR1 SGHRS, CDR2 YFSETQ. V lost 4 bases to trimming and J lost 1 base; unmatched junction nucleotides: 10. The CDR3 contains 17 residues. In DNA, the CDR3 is TGCGCCAGCAGCCGCTCGGGTCGGACTAGCGGCACAGATACGCAGTATTTT. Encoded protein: CASSRSGRTSGTDTQYF.

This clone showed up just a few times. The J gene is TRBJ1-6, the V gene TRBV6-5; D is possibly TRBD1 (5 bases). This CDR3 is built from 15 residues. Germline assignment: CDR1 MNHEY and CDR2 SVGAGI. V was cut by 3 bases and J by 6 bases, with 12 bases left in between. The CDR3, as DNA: TGTGCCAGCAGTTATAGGGGAGGAAGTAATTCACCCCTCCACTTT. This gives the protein CASSYRGGSNSPLHF.

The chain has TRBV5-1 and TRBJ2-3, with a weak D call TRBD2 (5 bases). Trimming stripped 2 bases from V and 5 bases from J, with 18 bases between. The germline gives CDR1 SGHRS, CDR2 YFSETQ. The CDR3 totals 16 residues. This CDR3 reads CASSFGGTQVRDTQYF. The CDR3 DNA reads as TGCGCCAGCAGCTTCGGAGGTACCCAAGTCCGAGATACGCAGTATTTT. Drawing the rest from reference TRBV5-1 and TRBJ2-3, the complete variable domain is KAGVTQTPRYLIKTRGQQVTLSCSPISGHRSVSWYQQTPGQGLQFLFEYFSETQRNKGNFPGRFSGRQFSNSRSEMNVSTLELGDSALYLCASSFGGTQVRDTQYFGPGTRLTVL.

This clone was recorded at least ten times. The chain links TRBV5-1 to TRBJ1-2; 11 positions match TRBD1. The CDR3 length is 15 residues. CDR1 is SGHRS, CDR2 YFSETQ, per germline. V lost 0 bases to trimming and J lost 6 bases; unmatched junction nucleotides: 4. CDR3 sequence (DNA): TGCGCCAGCAGCTTGGCCCCGGGACAGGGGGATGGCTACACCTTC. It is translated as CASSLAPGQGDGYTF.

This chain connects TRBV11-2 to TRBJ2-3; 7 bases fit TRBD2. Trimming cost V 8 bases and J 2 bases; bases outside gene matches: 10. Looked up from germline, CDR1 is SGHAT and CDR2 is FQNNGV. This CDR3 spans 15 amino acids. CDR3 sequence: CASETGTTITDTQYF. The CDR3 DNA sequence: TGTGCCAGCGAGACCGGGACTACCATCACAGATACGCAGTATTTT. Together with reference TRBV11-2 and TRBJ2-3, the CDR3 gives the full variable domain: EAGVAQSPRYKIIEKRQSVAFWCNPISGHATLYWYQQILGQGPKLLIQFQNNGVVDDSQLPKDRFSAERLKGVDSTLKIQPAKLEDSAVYLCASETGTTITDTQYFGPGTRLTVL.

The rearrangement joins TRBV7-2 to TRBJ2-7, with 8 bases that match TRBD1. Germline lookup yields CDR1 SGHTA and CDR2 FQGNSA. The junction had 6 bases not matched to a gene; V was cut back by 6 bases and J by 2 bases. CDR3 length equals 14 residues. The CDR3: CASRAGQGPYEQYF. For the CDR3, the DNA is TGTGCCAGCAGAGCCGGACAGGGACCCTACGAGCAGTACTTC. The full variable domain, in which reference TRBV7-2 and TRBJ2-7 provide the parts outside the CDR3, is GAGVSQSPSNKVTEKGKDVELRCDPISGHTALYWYRQSLGQGLEFLIYFQGNSAPDKSGLPSDRFSAERTGGSVSTLTIQRTQQEDSAVYLCASRAGQGPYEQYFGPGTRLTVT.

The CDR3 DNA is TGTGCCAGCAGCCAAGCCGCCGACAGGATTTTGTACGAGCAGTACTTC. Amino acids: CASSQAADRILYEQYF. V gene TRBV4-2 combines with J gene TRBJ2-7; possible D gene TRBD1, 6 bases. CDR3 length: 16 residues. In germline, CDR1 is LGHNA, CDR2 YNFKEQ. Deletions cut 1 base from V and 4 bases from J, with 17 bases between.

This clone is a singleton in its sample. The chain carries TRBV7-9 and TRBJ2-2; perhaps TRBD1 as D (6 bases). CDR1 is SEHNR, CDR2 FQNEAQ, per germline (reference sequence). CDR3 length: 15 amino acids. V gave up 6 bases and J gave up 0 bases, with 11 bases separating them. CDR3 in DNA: TGTGCCAGCAGATACAGGGCCTCGAACACCGGGGAGCTGTTTTTT. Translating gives CASRYRASNTGELFF.

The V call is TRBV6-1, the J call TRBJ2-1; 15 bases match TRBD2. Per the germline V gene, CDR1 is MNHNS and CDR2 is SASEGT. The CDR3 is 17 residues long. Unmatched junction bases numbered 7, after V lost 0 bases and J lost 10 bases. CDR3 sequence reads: CASSEAWGLAGGWEQFF. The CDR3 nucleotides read TGTGCCAGCAGTGAAGCTTGGGGACTAGCGGGAGGATGGGAGCAGTTCTTC.

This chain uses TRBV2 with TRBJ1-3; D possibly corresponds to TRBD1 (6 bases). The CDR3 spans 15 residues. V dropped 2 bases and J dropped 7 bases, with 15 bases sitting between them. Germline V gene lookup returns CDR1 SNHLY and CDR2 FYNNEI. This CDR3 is CASSEWAGVGNTIYF. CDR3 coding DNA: TGTGCCAGCAGTGAATGGGCAGGGGTTGGCAACACCATATATTTT. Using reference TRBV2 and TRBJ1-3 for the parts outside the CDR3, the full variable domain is EPEVTQTPSHQVTQMGQEVILRCVPISNHLYFYWYRQILGQKVEFLVSFYNNEISEKSEIFDDQFSVERPDGSNFTLKIRSTKLEDSAMYFCASSEWAGVGNTIYFGEGSWLTVV.

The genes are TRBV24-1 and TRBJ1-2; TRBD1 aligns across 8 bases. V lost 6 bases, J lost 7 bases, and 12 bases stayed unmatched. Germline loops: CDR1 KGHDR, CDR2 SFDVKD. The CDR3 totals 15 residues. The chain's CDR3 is CATSPGTDRAGGYTF. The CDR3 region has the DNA TGTGCCACCAGTCCCGGGACGGACAGGGCAGGTGGCTACACCTTC.

CDR3 nucleotide sequence: TGCAGTGCTAGTAACGGACAGGCCTCAGGGAGGAACACTGAAGCTTTCTTT. Its protein is CSASNGQASGRNTEAFF. The rearrangement uses TRBV20-1 and TRBJ1-1, with 7 bases lining up with TRBD1. With V trimmed by 3 bases and J by 1 base, 14 bases remained unmatched. The CDR3 covers 17 residues. The germline V gene encodes CDR1 DFQATT and CDR2 SNEGSKA (reference sequence).

CDR3 amino acids: CASSFEGSNQPQHF. The DNA for the CDR3 is TGTGCCAGCAGCTTTGAGGGATCTAATCAGCCCCAGCATTTT. The chain combines TRBV7-8 with TRBJ1-5; the D is unclear. V gave up 3 bases and J gave up 4 bases, with 10 bases separating them. The length of the CDR3 is 14 residues. Germline CDR1 reads SGHVS; CDR2 reads FQNEAQ.

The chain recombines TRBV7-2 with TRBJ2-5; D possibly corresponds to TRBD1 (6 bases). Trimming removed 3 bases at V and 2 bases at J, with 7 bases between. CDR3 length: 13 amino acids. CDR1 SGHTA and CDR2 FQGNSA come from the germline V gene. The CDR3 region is CASSFDRQETQYF. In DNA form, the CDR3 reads TGTGCCAGCAGCTTTGACAGGCAAGAGACCCAGTACTTC.

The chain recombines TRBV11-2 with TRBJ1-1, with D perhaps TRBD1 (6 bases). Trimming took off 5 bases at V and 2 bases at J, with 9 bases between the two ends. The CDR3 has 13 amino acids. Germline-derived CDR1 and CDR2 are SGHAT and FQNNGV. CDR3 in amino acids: CASSKDRNTEAFF. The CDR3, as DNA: TGTGCCAGCAGCAAGGACAGAAACACTGAAGCTTTCTTT.